The rows below give T cell receptor beta chains drawn from one sample of a study of CD4 T cells in relation to SARS-CoV-2 and coronaviruses. Clones were sequenced by immunoSEQ multiplex PCR, and TCRdb holds only the in-frame ones, with some missing. The table records tens of thousands of clones, over 75% of them present only once. Sequencing was done on a sample of memory CD4+ T cells from PBMCs. Receptors originate from an adult with COVID-19. Each CDR3 is given with its conserved first and last residue. A D gene is named only where the DNA matches it firmly. Size is stated for part of the rows, as once, few or many counts, or as a class when the clone is expanded.

clone_size d_call j_call v_call cdr3_nt cdr3_aa
NA NA TRBJ2-3 TRBV7-2 TGTGCCAGCAGCTTACGTTTCGGTGCGCAGTATTTT CASSLRFGAQYF
NA NA TRBJ2-2 TRBV29-1 TGCAGCGTTGGTTCCTCTTTCACCGGGGAGCTGTTTTTT CSVGSSFTGELFF
NA NA TRBJ2-7 TRBV11-2 TGTGCCAGCAGCCACAACAAGGGTGACTACGAGCAGTACTTC CASSHNKGDYEQYF
NA NA TRBJ2-7 TRBV28 TGTGCCAGCACTGGAGGAGGGTCCTCCTACGAGCAGTACTTC CASTGGGSSYEQYF
NA NA TRBJ2-2 TRBV11-2 TGTGCCAGCAGCTTGGTAGGCCGGAACACCGGGGAGCTGTTTTTT CASSLVGRNTGELFF
NA TRBD2 TRBJ2-7 TRBV11-2 TGTGCCAGCAGCCGACTAGCGGGACGGGGAGGGGAGCAGTACTTC CASSRLAGRGGEQYF
NA NA TRBJ2-3 TRBV7-9 TGTGCCAGCAGCTTAAGGGACTTGCGCACAGATACGCAGTATTTT CASSLRDLRTDTQYF
NA NA TRBJ2-3 TRBV5-4 TGTGCCAGCAGCCCCACGGGTGCTAGCACAGATACGCAGTATTTT CASSPTGASTDTQYF
NA NA TRBJ2-2 TRBV10-1 TGCGCCAGCAGTTCGGACACCGGGGAGCTGTTTTTT CASSSDTGELFF
NA TRBD1 TRBJ2-1 TRBV28 TGTGCCAGCAGCCGGGACAGGGTATCCAATGAGCAGTTCTTC CASSRDRVSNEQFF
NA TRBD2 TRBJ2-1 TRBV4-1 TGCGCCAGCAGCCCCCTGGGGGGGAACAATGAGCAGTTCTTC CASSPLGGNNEQFF
NA NA TRBJ1-1 TRBV24-1 TGTGCCACCAGTGGAGGGAACACTGAAGCTTTCTTT CATSGGNTEAFF
NA TRBD1 TRBJ1-6 TRBV7-9 TGTGCCAGCAGCTCCGGGGACAGGGTCTCACCCCTCCACTTT CASSSGDRVSPLHF
NA NA TRBJ2-1 TRBV20-1 TGCAGTGCTAGATTTAATGGGGCCCGTTTCTTC CSARFNGARFF
NA TRBD1 TRBJ2-7 TRBV27 TGTGCCAGCGCCGGGACAGGAGGCTACGAGCAGTACTTC CASAGTGGYEQYF
NA NA TRBJ2-4 TRBV6-1 TGTGCCAGCAGTGACAGTAACATTCAGTACTTC CASSDSNIQYF
NA NA TRBJ2-1 TRBV5-1 TGCGCCAGCAGCGCCGAGAGGGTTGAGCAGTTCTTC CASSAERVEQFF
NA NA TRBJ1-1 TRBV2 TGTGCCACGCGACCGGGAGGTGGTACTGAAGCTTTCTTT CATRPGGGTEAFF
NA TRBD1 TRBJ1-1 TRBV30 TGTGCCTGGAGTACCCACTACCCGGGACAGGGGGACACTGAAGCTTTCTTT CAWSTHYPGQGDTEAFF
NA NA TRBJ1-4 TRBV3-1/TRBV3-2 TGTGCCAGCAGCCGACGACACGAGGGGGAAAAACTGTTTTTT CASSRRHEGEKLFF
once NA TRBJ2-1 TRBV6-1 TGTGCCAGCAGTGAAGCGTCGGCGGCAGGAGTAGGGTTCTTC CASSEASAAGVGFF
NA TRBD2 TRBJ2-1 TRBV10-1 TGCGCCAGCAGTGAACCATACCCCGGGACTAGCTCCTACAATGAGCAGTTCTTC CASSEPYPGTSSYNEQFF
NA TRBD1 TRBJ1-1 TRBV7-9 TGTGCCAGCAGCGCACGTGGACAGGGCAACACTGAAGCTTTCTTT CASSARGQGNTEAFF
once TRBD2 TRBJ2-1 TRBV6-4 TGTGCCAGCAGTGACAACCCAGCGGGAGGGTACAATGAGCAGTTCTTC CASSDNPAGGYNEQFF
NA NA TRBJ2-1 TRBV28 TGTGCCAGCAATGATCATGGGGAGACCGACAATGAGCAGTTCTTC CASNDHGETDNEQFF
NA NA TRBJ1-1 TRBV6-5 TGTGCCAGCAGAAACAGGGAGAACACTGAAGCTTTCTTT CASRNRENTEAFF
few NA TRBJ2-2 TRBV7-9 TGTGCCAGCAGCTCTCAGGCGAACACCGGGGAGCTGTTTTTT CASSSQANTGELFF
NA NA TRBJ1-5 TRBV7-2 TGTGCCAGCAGTGAGGGCAGGGCTATCAATCAGCCCCAGCATTTT CASSEGRAINQPQHF
NA TRBD1 TRBJ2-3 TRBV15 TGTGCCACGGACAGGGGACAGTACACAGATACGCAGTATTTT CATDRGQYTDTQYF
NA NA TRBJ2-5 TRBV7-9 TGTGCCAGCAGCTTAGGCACGGACAGTCTCCAAGAGACCCAGTACTTC CASSLGTDSLQETQYF
NA NA TRBJ1-5 TRBV11-3 TGTGCCAGCAGCTTAGAACCATTTGGGGCCTCAAAAAACAATCAGCCCCAGCATTTT CASSLEPFGASKNNQPQHF
NA TRBD1 TRBJ2-6 TRBV5-1 TGCGCCAGCAGCTTATCAGGGGGAGAAGACGTCCTGACTTTC CASSLSGGEDVLTF
NA NA TRBJ1-1 TRBV5-6 TGTGCCAGCAGCCGAAGGAGGAACACTGAAGCTTTCTTT CASSRRRNTEAFF
NA NA TRBJ1-5 TRBV6-5 TGTGCCAGCAGTTACACGCTAGCGGCCCAGCCCCAGCATTTT CASSYTLAAQPQHF
NA TRBD2 TRBJ2-3 TRBV4-2 TGTGCCAGCAGCCAAGATTTAGGGAGGGCCTGGAATACGCAGTATTTT CASSQDLGRAWNTQYF
NA NA TRBJ2-1 TRBV28 TGTGCCAGCGTGAGGAGGGTTAGCTCCTACAATGAGCAGTTCTTC CASVRRVSSYNEQFF
NA NA TRBJ2-1 TRBV18 TGTGCCAGCTCACCAGCGACGGGCTACAATGAGCAGTTCTTC CASSPATGYNEQFF
NA TRBD1 TRBJ2-1 TRBV28 TGTGCCAGCAGTTTTCCAGGGGGCTACAATGAGCAGTTCTTC CASSFPGGYNEQFF
once TRBD1 TRBJ2-5 TRBV10-3 TGTGCCATCAGTGGACAGGGCCAAGAGACCCAGTACTTC CAISGQGQETQYF
NA NA TRBJ2-7 TRBV20-1 TGCAGTGCTAGTACACTACTAGAGGGTTCCCACGAGCAGTACTTC CSASTLLEGSHEQYF
NA NA TRBJ1-6 TRBV30 TGTGCCTGGTTAGACAGGACTTATAATTCACCCCTCCACTTT CAWLDRTYNSPLHF
NA NA TRBJ2-3 TRBV10-2 TGCGCCAGCAGGATGCCTACGGCGGGTGACCTTGGCACAGATACGCAGTATTTT CASRMPTAGDLGTDTQYF
NA NA TRBJ2-1 TRBV21-1 TGTGCCAGTAGGGGCCGATTCCCCCGATACAATGAGCAGTTCTTC CASRGRFPRYNEQFF
NA TRBD2 TRBJ2-1 TRBV7-6 TGTGCCAGCAGCTCGGTGGGGGGAGGGTATAATGAGCAGTTCTTC CASSSVGGGYNEQFF